These 27 T cell receptor beta chains originate from one sample sequenced in a study of CD8+ T cells in alopecia areata. CD4, CD8alpha, NKG2D, NKG2ACE and other markers guided sorting of pooled cutaneous lymph node cells. Sequencing relied on a cDNA template that was reverse transcribed from extracted RNA. Libraries were prepared by immunoSEQ multiplex PCR; TCRdb keeps only in-frame clonotypes and omits some of them. The sample offers about 300,000 clones and no singletons, the top ten holding roughly 1.2%. Sequenced: CD4+ T cells sorted from a lymph node. These receptors all come from a C3H/HeJ mouse with alopecia areata. The mice in this strain carry MHC haplotype H2-k.

Notes on this clone: The genes are named according to mouse. The read ends 4 residues shy of where the CDR3 ends; the end is completed using the germline J gene. This chain uses TRBV5 with TRBJ1-1; weak D call: TRBD1 (5 bases). The CDR3 covers 15 residues. Trimming left V 1 base short and J 0 bases short, with 9 bases between. Germline assignment: CDR1 LGHNA and CDR2 YNLKQL (reference sequence). The sequenced CDR3 bases are TGTGCCAGCAGCCAAGTAGCAGGGAAGAACACA. Residues: CASSQVAGKNT. The entire CDR3 protein is CASSQVAGKNTEVFF.

Comment on this clone: The gene names given are mouse names. From the germline J gene comes the end of the CDR3, since the read stops 4 residues before it. The V and J genes are TRBV1 and TRBJ2-1; 7 positions agree with TRBD2. After removal of 1 base from V and 4 bases from J, the junction contained 1 base not matched to a gene. This CDR3 has 14 amino acids. The germline V gene has CDR1 NSQYPW and CDR2 LRSPGD (reference sequence). The CDR3 reads CTCSAAGLYAEQFF. The sequenced part of the CDR3 DNA is TGCACCTGCAGTGCAGCGGGACTGTATGCT.

This clone was found a few times. Gene and germline names: mouse. The read ends 4 residues before the CDR3 terminus; that terminus is restored from the germline J gene. This rearrangement joins TRBV13-3 to TRBJ1-2, with D possibly matching TRBD1 (6 bases). Deletions cut 5 bases from V and 3 bases from J, with 8 bases between. Germline V CDR1 and CDR2: NNHDY, SYVADS. This CDR3 contains 12 residues. The CDR3 is CASRQGYSDYTF. CDR3 bases read: TGTGCCAGCAGACAGGGTTACTCC.

As regards this clone: The genes are named according to mouse. With the read ending 4 residues before the CDR3 end, the germline J gene is used to fill in that end. V and J are TRBV13-1 and TRBJ2-3, with 9 bases identical to TRBD1. V dropped 1 base and J dropped 1; count of bases not matched to a gene: 7. Germline CDR1 is NSHNY and CDR2 is SYGAGN. The CDR3 loop spans 17 amino acids. The sequenced part of the CDR3 DNA is TGTGCCAGCAGTGATCTCCGGGACAGGGACGGTGCAGAA. Encoded protein: CASSDLRDRDGAE. The entire CDR3 is CASSDLRDRDGAETLYF.

In this sample, this clone turned up a few times. Genes here carry mouse names. The CDR3 end falls 4 residues outside the read, so it is completed with the germline J gene. This sample includes further DNA sequences coding for the same CDR3. The chain links TRBV13-1 to TRBJ1-2, with a possible D match to TRBD1 (5 bases). The CDR3 contains 15 residues. The germline gives CDR1 NSHNY, CDR2 SYGAGN. Deletions cut 1 base from V and 0 bases from J, with 10 bases between. Incomplete CDR3 DNA: TGTGCCAGCAGTGATCAGGGAGGGACAAACTCC. Protein product: CASSDQGGTNS. From start to end, the CDR3 is CASSDQGGTNSDYTF.

This clone was observed a handful of times. Any gene name here is a mouse gene name. The read terminates 4 residues before the CDR3 end, so the remaining end is supplied by the germline J gene. Within the sample, other DNA sequences also encode this same CDR3. The chain employs TRBV14 and TRBJ2-5, with 11 bases lining up with TRBD2. The CDR3 runs 14 residues. Germline loops: CDR1 SGHDT, CDR2 FRDEAV. CDR3 residues: CASSPGLGEDTQYF. The covered CDR3 bases are TGTGCCAGCAGTCCGGGACTGGGGGAAGAC. The whole variable domain, remainder taken from reference TRBV14 and TRBJ2-5, is EAGVTQSPRYAVLQEGQAVSFWCDPISGHDTLYWYQQPRDQGPQLLVYFRDEAVIDNSQLPSDRFSAVRPKGTNSTLKIQSAKQGDTATYLCASSPGLGEDTQYFGPGTRLLVL.

This clone has only a few counts. Gene labels here are mouse ones. The CDR3 goes on 4 residues after the read ends, and that part is filled in from the germline J gene. Other DNA sequences in the same sample also yield this CDR3. This chain joins TRBV31 and TRBJ2-4, with TRBD1 matching over 7 bases. J lost 1 base, V lost 0 bases, and 1 base had no gene match. The germline V gene encodes CDR1 GKSSPN and CDR2 SITVG. This CDR3 has 14 amino acids. This chain's CDR3 is CAWSLQGGQNTLYF. The part of the CDR3 DNA that was read is TGTGCCTGGAGTCTCCAGGGGGGTCAAAAC. Variable domain in full (rest from reference TRBV31 and TRBJ2-4): AQTIHQWPVAEIKAVGSPLSLGCTIKGKSSPNLYWYWQATGGTLQQLFYSITVGQVESVVQLNLSASRPKDDQFILSTEKLLLSHSGFYLCAWSLQGGQNTLYFGAGTRLSVL.

This clone appeared a few times. The genes and germline here are from mouse. The read ends 4 residues before the CDR3 terminus; that terminus is restored from the germline J gene. This chain joins TRBV13-3 and TRBJ2-4; 10 bases line up with TRBD2. The V segment lost 6 bases and the J segment 0 bases; nucleotides outside the gene matches: 7. The CDR3 loop spans 16 amino acids. Germline CDR1 is NNHDY and CDR2 is SYVADS. The CDR3 region is CASKPGLGSSQNTLYF. Incomplete CDR3 DNA: TGTGCCAGCAAACCGGGACTGGGGTCTAGTCAAAAC.

A word on this clone: Germline and genes: mouse. The read ends 4 residues early relative to the CDR3; the germline J gene fills the gap. The J gene is TRBJ2-5, the V gene TRBV13-2; TRBD1 aligns across 10 bases. V lost 5 bases, J lost 0 bases, and 3 bases stayed unmatched. Germline assignment: CDR1 NNHNN and CDR2 SYGAGS (reference sequence). This CDR3 contains 15 residues. CDR3 DNA, as far as it was read: TGTGCCAGCGGCAGGGACAGGGGAAACCAAGAC. It yields the protein CASGRDRGNQD. The whole CDR3 protein reads CASGRDRGNQDTQYF.

This clone was seen a few times. All gene names here are mouse names. The read ends 4 residues before the CDR3 terminus; that terminus is restored from the germline J gene. The chain carries TRBV31 and TRBJ1-1, with unresolved D. Germline CDR1 is GKSSPN and CDR2 is SITVG. V was cut by 0 bases and J by 0 bases, with 11 bases left in between. This CDR3 has 15 amino acids. CDR3 DNA (partial): TGTGCCTGGAGTCTAGGGTCAGGCGCAAACACA. Its protein product is CAWSLGSGANT. The CDR3 in its entirety is CAWSLGSGANTEVFF.

This clone was found a few times. Genes and germline are mouse. The read is 4 residues too short to cover the CDR3 end, so that end is filled in from the germline J gene. The chain has TRBV31 and TRBJ2-3, with 9 bases lining up with TRBD1. Germline V gene data show CDR1 as GKSSPN and CDR2 as SITVG. This CDR3 is built from 16 residues. Trimming removed 1 base from V and 2 bases from J; junction bases left unmatched: 7. CDR3 sequence reads: CAWSPRDRVVAETLYF. Incomplete CDR3 DNA: TGTGCCTGGAGTCCCCGGGACAGGGTGGTTGCAGAA.

In this sample, this clone turned up a few times. The gene symbols are mouse symbols. The read gets to within 3 residues of the CDR3 end, and the germline J gene fills in the rest. The chain recombines TRBV13-1 with TRBJ1-6; the match to TRBD1 covers 9 bases. TRBJ1-6 is identified as an open reading frame with a role that is uncertain. CDR1 and CDR2 from the germline V gene are NSHNY and SYGAGN. J lost 5 bases, V lost 3 bases, and 6 bases had no gene match. The CDR3 extends over 16 amino acids. The part of the CDR3 DNA that was read is TGTGCCAGCAGTGCCCCCGGGACAGGGAATAATTCGCCC. It codes for CASSAPGTGNNSP. The full-length CDR3 reads as CASSAPGTGNNSPLYF.

This clone was found a few times. Gene names are the mouse ones. With the read ending 4 residues before the CDR3 end, the germline J gene is used to fill in that end. Other nucleotide sequences in the sample specify the same CDR3. J is TRBJ2-7 and V is TRBV19; 7 bases align to TRBD2. Germline V gene lookup returns CDR1 FNHDT and CDR2 SITEND (reference sequence). CDR3 length: 12 amino acids. The CDR3 spells CASSILGDEQYF. CDR3 DNA, as far as it was read: TGTGCCAGCAGTATTCTGGGGGAT. The full variable domain, with the rest looked up from reference TRBV19 and TRBJ2-7, is GGIITQTPKFLIGQEGQKLTLKCQQNFNHDTMYWYRQDSGKGLRLIYYSITENDLQKGDLSEGYDASREKKSSFSLTVTSAQKNEMAVFLCASSILGDEQYFGPGTRLTVL.

Only a few counts were recorded for this clone. Gene labels here are mouse ones. The read terminates 4 residues ahead of where the CDR3 ends, so the germline J gene completes it. This chain links TRBV1 with TRBJ2-1; 11 nucleotides align to TRBD1. The ends lost 4 bases at V and 3 bases at J; junction bases unmatched: 5. Germline V gene sequence: CDR1 NSQYPW, CDR2 LRSPGD (reference sequence). CDR3 length: 16 residues. The CDR3 loop reads CTCSGPGTGGYAEQFF. The CDR3 DNA, read in part, is TGCACCTGCAGTGGTCCCGGGACAGGGGGCTATGCT.

Concerning this clone: The gene symbols are mouse symbols. This chain's CDR3 is CTCSADRSGGSEQFF. The sequenced part of the CDR3 DNA is TGCACCTGCAGTGCAGATCGGTCTGGGGGGTCT. The V and J genes are TRBV1 and TRBJ2-1; 8 positions match TRBD2. The read halts 4 residues ahead of the CDR3 end, with the missing end drawn from the germline J gene. This CDR3 is 15 amino acids long. CDR1 NSQYPW and CDR2 LRSPGD come from the germline V gene (reference sequence). The variable domain in full, completed from reference TRBV1 and TRBJ2-1, reads VTLLEQNPRWRLVPRGQAVNLRCILKNSQYPWMSWYQQDLQKQLQWLFTLRSPGDKEVKSLPGADYLATRVTDTELRLQVANMSQGRTLYCTCSADRSGGSEQFFGPGTRLTVL.

This clone was observed a handful of times. The listed genes are named as in mouse. The DNA ends 4 residues before the CDR3 does, and the rest of the CDR3 is filled in from the germline J gene. The sample contains more than one DNA sequence encoding this CDR3. The chain links TRBV31 to TRBJ1-2; 9 bases are a match to TRBD1. Germline loops: CDR1 GKSSPN, CDR2 SITVG. J lost 2 bases, V lost 0 bases, and 1 base had no gene match. This CDR3 is built from 14 residues. CDR3 protein: CAWSLTGGNSDYTF. The part of the CDR3 DNA that was read is TGTGCCTGGAGTCTAACAGGGGGCAACTCC.

Only a few counts were recorded for this clone. The gene names given are mouse names. With the read ending 4 residues before the CDR3 end, the germline J gene is used to fill in that end. In the same sample, other DNA sequences code for this CDR3. The chain uses TRBV19 and TRBJ2-1; 10 bases align to TRBD1. Trimming took 4 bases from V and 4 from J; bases not matched to a gene: 5. Germline lookup yields CDR1 FNHDT and CDR2 SITEND (reference sequence). The CDR3 spans 15 residues. The CDR3 loop reads CASSPRDRGYAEQFF. CDR3 bases read: TGTGCCAGCAGTCCCCGGGACAGGGGTTATGCT. Variable domain in full (rest from reference TRBV19 and TRBJ2-1): GGIITQTPKFLIGQEGQKLTLKCQQNFNHDTMYWYRQDSGKGLRLIYYSITENDLQKGDLSEGYDASREKKSSFSLTVTSAQKNEMAVFLCASSPRDRGYAEQFFGPGTRLTVL.

Remarks on this clone: The listed genes are named as in mouse. The sequenced fragment ends 4 residues before the CDR3 boundary, so the rest is inferred from the germline J gene. The V and J genes are TRBV13-2 and TRBJ2-3; 10 bases are shared with TRBD2. CDR3 length equals 16 residues. Trimming at V came to 0 bases and at J to 2 bases, leaving 3 bases not matched to a gene. Germline-derived CDR1 and CDR2 are NNHNN and SYGAGS (reference sequence). The covered CDR3 bases are TGTGCCAGCGGTGATGCCCTGGGGGGGCCTGCAGAA. Amino acids: CASGDALGGPAE. The full CDR3 protein reads CASGDALGGPAETLYF.

A remark on this clone: Genes and germline come from the mouse. The read falls 4 residues short of the CDR3 end, and the missing part is taken from the germline J gene. The V and J genes are TRBV1 and TRBJ2-5, with 8 bases matching TRBD2. CDR3 size: 15 residues. Germline assignment: CDR1 NSQYPW and CDR2 LRSPGD (reference sequence). The sequenced part of the CDR3 DNA is TGCACCTGCAGTGCAGCCGGGGGGGCGAAAGAC. Protein product: CTCSAAGGAKD. The full CDR3 protein is CTCSAAGGAKDTQYF.

In this sample, this clone turned up a few times. Gene names and germline match the mouse. The observed sequence ends 4 residues before the CDR3 terminus, with the missing tail filled in from the germline J gene. The chain joins TRBV13-1 to TRBJ1-2; 10 nucleotides align to TRBD1. Germline CDR1 is NSHNY and CDR2 is SYGAGN. This CDR3 is 14 amino acids long. The CDR3 loop is CASSDVTGGPDYTF. The sequenced part of the CDR3 DNA is TGTGCCAGCAGTGATGTGACAGGGGGCCCC.

This clone was found a few times. Gene names are mouse gene names. The CDR3 end lies 4 residues beyond the end of the read and is filled in from the germline J gene. The chain links TRBV13-2 to TRBJ2-2; tentative D call: TRBD1 (6 bases). There are 14 residues in the CDR3. Germline values: CDR1 NNHNN, CDR2 SYGAGS (reference sequence). V was pared by 2 bases and J by 6 bases, with 11 bases between. The CDR3 protein is CASGDQGRAGQLYF. The sequenced part of the CDR3 DNA is TGTGCCAGCGGTGACCAGGGGAGGGCCGGG.

With regard to this clone: The genes and germline here are from mouse. Here the CDR3 reads CTCSTGTGVNSPLYF. CDR3 DNA (partial): TGCACCTGCAGTACCGGGACAGGGGTTAATTCGCCC. V usage is TRBV1 and J usage is TRBJ1-6, with 10 bases fitting TRBD1. With the read ending 3 residues before the CDR3 end, the germline J gene is used to fill in that end. TRBJ1-6 counts as an open reading frame of uncertain function. This CDR3 is 15 amino acids long. V shed 5 bases and J 6 bases; nucleotides not matched to a gene: 4. Germline lookup yields CDR1 NSQYPW and CDR2 LRSPGD (reference sequence).

In regard to this clone: Gene and germline names: mouse. Read sequence stops 4 residues before the CDR3 end, and the germline J gene provides the missing end. Other DNA variants within this sample encode the same CDR3. J is TRBJ1-2 and V is TRBV31; a weak D match, TRBD1 (5 bases). This CDR3 spans 14 amino acids. The ends were cut back, 0 bases at V and 0 bases at J, with 8 bases in the middle. Looked up from germline, CDR1 is GKSSPN and CDR2 is SITVG. The CDR3 loop reads CAWSLDSANSDYTF. CDR3 bases read: TGTGCCTGGAGTCTAGACAGTGCAAACTCC.

The sample holds a few counts of this clone. Mouse gene names and germline throughout. The CDR3 goes on 4 residues after the read ends, and that part is filled in from the germline J gene. This chain connects TRBV19 to TRBJ2-4; TRBD2 matches 8 bases. With 4 bases clipped from V and 0 bases from J, the junction kept 4 bases outside the gene matches. CDR1 is FNHDT, CDR2 SITEND, per germline (reference sequence). This CDR3 has 15 amino acids. CDR3 bases read: TGTGCCAGCAGTGCAGGACTGGGTAGTCAAAAC. Its protein product is CASSAGLGSQN. The whole CDR3 sequence is CASSAGLGSQNTLYF. Combining the CDR3 with reference TRBV19 and TRBJ2-4 gives the whole variable domain GGIITQTPKFLIGQEGQKLTLKCQQNFNHDTMYWYRQDSGKGLRLIYYSITENDLQKGDLSEGYDASREKKSSFSLTVTSAQKNEMAVFLCASSAGLGSQNTLYFGAGTRLSVL.

This clone was recorded a few times. Any gene name here is a mouse gene name. The read halts 4 residues ahead of the CDR3 end, with the missing end drawn from the germline J gene. The rearrangement joins TRBV13-2 to TRBJ2-2; D remains ambiguous. This CDR3 is 16 amino acids long. Per germline, CDR1 NNHNN and CDR2 SYGAGS (reference sequence). Trimming shortened V by 0 bases and J by 0 bases, and 9 bases separated the two germline ends. Incomplete CDR3 DNA: TGTGCCAGCGGTGATGCGAGAGCAGCAAACACCGGG. Its protein product is CASGDARAANTG. The entire CDR3 is CASGDARAANTGQLYF.

Concerning this clone itself: Gene names and germline refer to mouse. Read coverage stops 4 residues before the CDR3 terminus; the germline J gene supplies the remainder. This rearrangement joins TRBV19 to TRBJ1-1; 9 positions agree with TRBD1. The CDR3 has 14 residues. Looked up from germline, CDR1 is FNHDT and CDR2 is SITEND (reference sequence). The sequenced part of the CDR3 DNA is TGTGCCAGCAGTACCCCGACAGGGGGACCA. As protein: CASSTPTGGP. The full CDR3 protein is CASSTPTGGPEVFF.

The sample holds a few counts of this clone. Germline and genes here are mouse. This sample includes further DNA sequences coding for the same CDR3. The sequenced part of the CDR3 DNA is TGCACCTGCAGTGCCCAGCAAGAC. Its translation is CTCSAQQD. The full CDR3 protein reads CTCSAQQDTQYF. This chain joins TRBV1 and TRBJ2-5; D is unclear. The DNA ends 4 residues before the CDR3 does, and the rest of the CDR3 is filled in from the germline J gene. V was shortened by 3 bases and J by 3 bases, with 4 bases between the two germline ends. The CDR3 runs to 12 residues. Germline V gene data show CDR1 as NSQYPW and CDR2 as LRSPGD (reference sequence). Looking up the rest from reference TRBV1 and TRBJ2-5 gives the full variable domain: VTLLEQNPRWRLVPRGQAVNLRCILKNSQYPWMSWYQQDLQKQLQWLFTLRSPGDKEVKSLPGADYLATRVTDTELRLQVANMSQGRTLYCTCSAQQDTQYFGPGTRLLVL.